Shown below are 18 T cell receptor beta chains from a single sample sequenced in a study of a mutant IDH1 vaccine in newly diagnosed glioma (dated by TCRdb to about 2021). Their recognized antigens are unknown. Explained via the paper, the time point label denotes: week 23, last vaccination. A 20-mer mutant IDH1 peptide at 300 micrograms in Montanide made up each vaccine dose, which was injected subcutaneously together with topical imiquimod. The library was produced with the immunoSEQ multiplex PCR assay. In TCRdb, the immuneACCESS table is reduced to in-frame sequences with V and J assigned. These tables do not hold every clone; where another copy was compared, an unresolved V gene accounts for under half, and the others remain unexplained. The sample table records some 27,000 clones; approximately 78% of these occur just once. Approximately 15% of the sample is in the top ten clones. Here the sequenced sample was PBMCs, taken from a glioma patient whose treatment included an IDH1 peptide vaccine. The source of these receptors is a woman aged 30 to 39 with glioma.

CDR3 bases: TGTGCCAGCAGCTTAGGAGGGGGCCGCGAAGCTTTCTTT. This translates into CASSLGGGREAFF. The V call is TRBV7-9, the J call TRBJ1-1; 7 positions agree with TRBD1. Losses at the gene ends were 1 base for V and 8 bases for J; bases not matched to a gene: 4. Germline V lookup: CDR1 SEHNR, CDR2 FQNEAQ (reference sequence). The CDR3 runs to 13 residues.

The chain has TRBV6-1 and TRBJ2-7; D gene ambiguous. V gave up 2 bases and J gave up 9 bases, with 14 bases separating them. The CDR3 runs to 13 residues. Germline V gene data show CDR1 as MNHNS and CDR2 as SASEGT. The CDR3 region has the DNA TGTGCCAGCAGTGAATCAATGGCAGGCGGGCAGTACTTC. It encodes CASSESMAGGQYF.

The rearrangement links TRBV11-2 to TRBJ2-1, with D tentatively TRBD2 (6 bases). The CDR3 is 13 amino acids. In germline, CDR1 is SGHAT, CDR2 FQNNGV. Trimming removed 5 bases at V and 16 bases at J, with 21 bases between. The CDR3 nucleotides are TGTGCCAGCAGCACCCCCTACGGAGGGGTCCCCTTCTTC. This translates into CASSTPYGGVPFF.

The rearrangement uses TRBV30 and TRBJ1-4; D is possibly TRBD1 (5 bases). The V and J ends lost 1 base and 7 bases respectively, with 16 bases between them. This CDR3 has 15 amino acids. Germline CDR1 GTSNPN, CDR2 SVGIG (reference sequence). For the CDR3, the DNA is TGTGCCTGGAGTGCCTTTTCCCGGCAGGGTGAAAAACTGTTTTTT. It is translated as CAWSAFSRQGEKLFF.

J is TRBJ2-2 and V is TRBV13, with D possibly being TRBD2 (5 bases). Trimming removed 5 bases at V and 5 bases at J, with 6 bases between. The CDR3 is 12 residues long. The germline CDR1 and CDR2 sequences are PRHDT and FYEKMQ (reference sequence). This CDR3 is CASSERTGELFF. As DNA, the CDR3 is TGTGCCAGCAGCGAGCGGACCGGGGAGCTGTTTTTT.

The J gene is TRBJ2-5, the V gene TRBV6-5; a weak D match, TRBD2 (5 bases). Trimming cost V 1 base and J 4 bases, with 13 bases left between them. CDR3 length: 15 amino acids. Germline V lookup: CDR1 MNHEY, CDR2 SVGAGI. CDR3 coding DNA: TGTGCCAGCAGTTACTTAAGAGGGTCGGGAGAGACCCAGTACTTC. Its protein product is CASSYLRGSGETQYF.

The rearrangement links TRBV29-1 to TRBJ1-3, with TRBD1 identical over 8 bases. Germline CDR1 reads SQVTM; CDR2 reads ANQGSEA. CDR3 length: 13 residues. V was pared by 4 bases and J by 4 bases, with 3 bases of the junction left unmatched. The CDR3 nucleotides read TGCAGCGTTGTCCAGGGGGCGGGAAACACCATATATTTT. This encodes CSVVQGAGNTIYF.

The chain links TRBV5-1 to TRBJ1-2; tentative D call: TRBD1 (5 bases). Trimming stripped 0 bases from V and 6 bases from J, with 15 bases between. The CDR3 is 15 amino acids. Per germline, CDR1 SGHRS and CDR2 YFSETQ. DNA of the CDR3: TGCGCCAGCAGCTTGGACCCCTCCAGGGTGGATGGCTACACCTTC. It encodes CASSLDPSRVDGYTF.

The rearrangement uses TRBV11-2 and TRBJ1-6; D gene uncertain. The length of the CDR3 is 16 residues. V lost 4 bases and J 9 bases, leaving 19 bases between the germline ends. The germline CDR1 and CDR2 sequences are SGHAT and FQNNGV. The CDR3 region is CASSSMIVLRGSPLHF. CDR3 coding DNA: TGTGCCAGCAGCTCAATGATCGTTTTACGGGGTTCACCCCTCCACTTT.

By its share, this clone is medium-sized (0.01 to 0.1%). V is TRBV2 and J is TRBJ1-1; D remains ambiguous. V was pared by 10 bases and J by 3 bases, with 12 bases between. The CDR3 is made up of 12 amino acids. Germline V gives CDR1 SNHLY, CDR2 FYNNEI. The CDR3 loop reads CATRAGYTEAFF. The CDR3 DNA reads as TGTGCCACCCGGGCAGGCTACACTGAAGCTTTCTTT.

CDR3 loop: CASSGTAGGASKMAGYTF. CDR3 DNA sequence: TGTGCCAGCAGCGGGACGGCAGGGGGCGCATCAAAAATGGCTGGCTACACCTTC. The J gene is TRBJ1-2, the V gene TRBV5-6; 8 nucleotides match TRBD1. The CDR3 totals 18 residues. CDR1 SGHDT and CDR2 YYEEEE come from the germline V gene. J was trimmed by 7 bases and V by 4 bases; bases with no gene match: 21.

The chain uses TRBV5-8 and TRBJ1-2, with TRBD1 as a possible D gene (5 bases). Deletions cut 0 bases from V and 8 bases from J, with 20 bases between. The germline CDR1 and CDR2 sequences are SGHTS and YDEGEE. This CDR3 has 16 residues. CDR3 loop: CASSLGSAGANRGYTF. The DNA of the CDR3 is TGTGCCAGCAGCTTGGGTTCCGCCGGGGCCAACCGGGGCTACACCTTC. The full variable domain, in which reference TRBV5-8 and TRBJ1-2 provide the parts outside the CDR3, is EAGVTQSPTHLIKTRGQQATLRCSPISGHTSVYWYQQALGLGLQFLLWYDEGEERNRGNFPPRFSGRQFPNYSSELNVNALELEDSALYLCASSLGSAGANRGYTFGSGTRLTVV.

This clone was detected only a few times. The chain uses TRBV14 and TRBJ1-1; TRBD1 matches 10 bases. Germline V CDR1 and CDR2: SGHDN, FVKESK. The CDR3 loop spans 15 amino acids. Trimming cost V 5 bases and J 7 bases; bases outside gene matches: 10. DNA for the CDR3: TGTGCCAGCAGCGCCGACAGGGGGCGAGGGTATGAAGCTTTCTTT. Residues: CASSADRGRGYEAFF.

The chain couples TRBV29-1 to TRBJ1-2; a possible D gene is TRBD1 (5 bases). Germline-derived CDR1 and CDR2 are SQVTM and ANQGSEA. The V and J ends lost 7 bases and 3 bases respectively, with 15 bases between them. The CDR3 spans 13 residues. CDR3 nucleotide sequence: TGCAGCGCAGACCCCCTCAGGGACTATGGCTACACCTTC. It encodes CSADPLRDYGYTF.

The rearrangement joins TRBV6-5 to TRBJ1-6; the D gene is possibly TRBD1 (6 bases). CDR1 and CDR2 (germline): MNHEY, SVGAGI. This CDR3 contains 15 residues. Trimming shortened V by 8 bases and J by 10 bases, and 21 bases separated the two germline ends. CDR3 in DNA: TGTGCCAGCGGAGGGGGTAGGATTGGAGGGTCACCCCTCCACTTT. It encodes CASGGGRIGGSPLHF.

The chain uses TRBV4-3 and TRBJ2-1, with D unclear. The CDR3 contains 15 residues. Trimming removed 0 bases at V and 0 bases at J, with 6 bases between. Per the germline V gene, CDR1 is LGHNA and CDR2 is YSLEER. CDR3 residues: CASSQDSSSYNEQFF. In DNA, the CDR3 is TGCGCCAGCAGCCAAGATTCGAGCTCCTACAATGAGCAGTTCTTC.

The table lists this clone with a few counts. V and J are TRBV5-4 and TRBJ1-2, with 11 bases aligning to TRBD1. The CDR3 runs to 16 residues. The germline CDR1 and CDR2 sequences are SGHNT and YYREEE (reference sequence). After removal of 4 bases from V and 1 base from J, the junction contained 6 bases not matched to a gene. CDR3 loop: CASSPGQGANNYGYTF. CDR3 bases: TGTGCCAGCAGCCCCGGACAGGGGGCGAATAACTATGGCTACACCTTC.

Concerning this clone itself: The germline gene is not matched at one end of the junction; a read error may be the cause. Different DNA sequences within this sample yield the same CDR3. This rearrangement joins TRBV29-1 to TRBJ2-3; D possibly matches TRBD1 or TRBD2 (5 bases each). Germline V gene sequence: CDR1 SQVTM, CDR2 ANQGSEA. The CDR3 totals 12 residues. CDR3 bases: TGCAGTGTTGGGGGTCAGGGTGGCACGCAGTATTTT. It is translated as CSVGGQGGTQYF.